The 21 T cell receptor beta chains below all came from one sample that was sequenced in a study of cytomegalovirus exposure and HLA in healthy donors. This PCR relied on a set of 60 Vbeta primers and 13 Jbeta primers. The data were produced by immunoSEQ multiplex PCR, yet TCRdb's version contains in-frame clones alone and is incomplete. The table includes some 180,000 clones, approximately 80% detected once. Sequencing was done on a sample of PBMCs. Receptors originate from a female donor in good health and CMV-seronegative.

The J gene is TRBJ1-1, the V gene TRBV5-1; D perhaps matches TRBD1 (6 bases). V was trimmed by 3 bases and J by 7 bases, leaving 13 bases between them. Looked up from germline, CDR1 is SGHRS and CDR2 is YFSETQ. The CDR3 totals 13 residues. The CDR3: CASSSLRGGEAFF. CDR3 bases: TGCGCCAGCAGCTCCCTAAGGGGGGGTGAAGCTTTCTTT. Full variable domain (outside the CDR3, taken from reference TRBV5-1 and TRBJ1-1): KAGVTQTPRYLIKTRGQQVTLSCSPISGHRSVSWYQQTPGQGLQFLFEYFSETQRNKGNFPGRFSGRQFSNSRSEMNVSTLELGDSALYLCASSSLRGGEAFFGQGTRLTVV.

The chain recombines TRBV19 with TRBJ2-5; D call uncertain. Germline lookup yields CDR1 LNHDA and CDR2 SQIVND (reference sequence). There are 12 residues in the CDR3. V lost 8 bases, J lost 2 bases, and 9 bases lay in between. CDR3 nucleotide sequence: TGTGCCAGTCAGGATCGGCAAGAGACCCAGTACTTC. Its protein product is CASQDRQETQYF.

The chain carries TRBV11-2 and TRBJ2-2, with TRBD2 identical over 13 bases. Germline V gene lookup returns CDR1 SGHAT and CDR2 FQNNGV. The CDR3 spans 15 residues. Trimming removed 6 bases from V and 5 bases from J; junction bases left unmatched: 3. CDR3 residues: CASRWTSGRTGELFF. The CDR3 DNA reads TGTGCCAGCAGGTGGACTAGCGGGAGAACCGGGGAGCTGTTTTTT.

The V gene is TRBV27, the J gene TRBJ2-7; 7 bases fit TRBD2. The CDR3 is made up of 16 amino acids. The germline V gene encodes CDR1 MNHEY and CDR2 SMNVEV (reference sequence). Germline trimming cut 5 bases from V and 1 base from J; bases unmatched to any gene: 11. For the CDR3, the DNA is TGTGCCAGCAGTGCCTGGGAGGGGCGAAAGTCCTACGAGCAGTACTTC. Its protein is CASSAWEGRKSYEQYF.

The CDR3 sequence: CASSVSGDHYEQYF. The CDR3 DNA is TGTGCCAGCAGCGTTAGCGGGGACCACTACGAGCAGTACTTC. The chain uses TRBV9 and TRBJ2-7; 8 bases align to TRBD2. Germline CDR1 is SGDLS and CDR2 is YYNGEE. The CDR3 covers 14 residues. V was pared by 2 bases and J by 3 bases, with 4 bases of the junction left unmatched.

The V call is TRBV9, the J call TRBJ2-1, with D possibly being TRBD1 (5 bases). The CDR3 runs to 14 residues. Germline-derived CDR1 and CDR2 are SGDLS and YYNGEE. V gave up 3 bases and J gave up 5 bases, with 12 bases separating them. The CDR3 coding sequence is TGTGCCAGCAGCGGATGGATAGGGGACAATGAGCAGTTCTTC. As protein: CASSGWIGDNEQFF.

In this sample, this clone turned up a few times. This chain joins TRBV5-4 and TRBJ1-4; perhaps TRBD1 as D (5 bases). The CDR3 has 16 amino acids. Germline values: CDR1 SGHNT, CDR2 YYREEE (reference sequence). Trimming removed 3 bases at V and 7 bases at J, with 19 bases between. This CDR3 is CASSSRRVGVGEKLFF. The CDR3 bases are TGTGCCAGCAGCTCCCGCAGGGTTGGCGTCGGTGAAAAACTGTTTTTT.

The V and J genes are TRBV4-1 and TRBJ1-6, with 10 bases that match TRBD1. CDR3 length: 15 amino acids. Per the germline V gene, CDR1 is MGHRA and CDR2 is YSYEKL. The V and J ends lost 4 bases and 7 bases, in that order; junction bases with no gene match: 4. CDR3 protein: CASSLWTGGNSPLHF. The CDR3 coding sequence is TGCGCCAGCAGCCTATGGACAGGGGGGAATTCACCCCTCCACTTT.

The CDR3 sequence is CATQRREDTEAFF. The CDR3 DNA follows: TGTGCCACCCAGCGAAGGGAGGACACTGAAGCTTTCTTT. This sequence joins TRBV10-3 and TRBJ1-1; unclear D gene. V lost 10 bases to trimming and J lost 3 bases, with 15 bases between them. CDR1 and CDR2 (germline): ENHRY, SYGVKD. The CDR3 runs 13 residues.

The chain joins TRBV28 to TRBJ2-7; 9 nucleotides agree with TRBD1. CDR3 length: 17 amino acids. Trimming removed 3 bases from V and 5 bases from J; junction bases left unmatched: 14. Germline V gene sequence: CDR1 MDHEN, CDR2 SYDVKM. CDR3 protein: CASSFLRAGTGLNEQYF. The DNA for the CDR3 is TGTGCCAGCAGTTTTCTTCGAGCGGGGACAGGGTTAAACGAGCAGTACTTC.

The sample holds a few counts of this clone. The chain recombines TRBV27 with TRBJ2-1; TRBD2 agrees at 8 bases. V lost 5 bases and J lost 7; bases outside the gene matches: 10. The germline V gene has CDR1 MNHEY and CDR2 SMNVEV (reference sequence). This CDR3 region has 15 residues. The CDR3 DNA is TGTGCCAGCAGTCCGGGACTAGACTTCTGGAATGAGCAGTTCTTC. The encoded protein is CASSPGLDFWNEQFF.

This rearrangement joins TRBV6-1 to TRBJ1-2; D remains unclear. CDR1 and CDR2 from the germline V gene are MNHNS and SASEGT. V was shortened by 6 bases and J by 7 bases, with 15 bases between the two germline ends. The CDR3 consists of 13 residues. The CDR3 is CASRPPSRFGYTF. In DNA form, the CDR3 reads TGTGCCAGCAGACCTCCCTCGCGTTTTGGCTACACCTTC.

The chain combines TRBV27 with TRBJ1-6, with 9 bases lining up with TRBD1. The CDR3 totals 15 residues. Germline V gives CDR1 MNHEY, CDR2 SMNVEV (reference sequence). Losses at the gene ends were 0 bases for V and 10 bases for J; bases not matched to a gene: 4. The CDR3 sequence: CASSLSTGGWSPLHF. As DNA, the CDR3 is TGTGCCAGCAGTTTATCGACAGGGGGTTGGTCACCCCTCCACTTT.

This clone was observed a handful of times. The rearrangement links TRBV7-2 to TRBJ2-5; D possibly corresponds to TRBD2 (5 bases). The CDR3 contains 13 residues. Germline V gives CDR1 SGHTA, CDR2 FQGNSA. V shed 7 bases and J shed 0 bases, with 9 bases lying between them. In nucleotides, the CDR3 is TGTGCCAGCACTGAGGGCTACCAAGAGACCCAGTACTTC. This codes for CASTEGYQETQYF.

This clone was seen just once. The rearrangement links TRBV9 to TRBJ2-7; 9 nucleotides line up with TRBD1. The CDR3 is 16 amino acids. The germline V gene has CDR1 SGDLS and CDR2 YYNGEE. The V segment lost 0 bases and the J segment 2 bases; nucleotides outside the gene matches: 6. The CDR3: CASSVGGTGLAYEQYF. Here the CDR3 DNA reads TGTGCCAGCAGCGTAGGGGGGACAGGGTTGGCCTACGAGCAGTACTTC.

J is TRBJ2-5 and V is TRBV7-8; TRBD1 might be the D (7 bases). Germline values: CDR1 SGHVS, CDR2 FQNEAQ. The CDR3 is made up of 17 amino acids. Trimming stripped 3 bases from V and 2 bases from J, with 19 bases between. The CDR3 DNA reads TGTGCCAGCAGCTTGGGGCAGGGGGACTGGAATCAAGAGACCCAGTACTTC. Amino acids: CASSLGQGDWNQETQYF.

The CDR3 nucleotides are TGTGCCAGCAGTTACGCGGTGACTTCCTACGAGCAGTACTTC. Protein product: CASSYAVTSYEQYF. J is TRBJ2-5 and V is TRBV6-5, with unresolved D. The J call may not be correct, given that the DNA end is closer to TRBJ2-7. CDR3 length: 14 residues. The germline CDR1 and CDR2 sequences are MNHEY and SVGAGI.

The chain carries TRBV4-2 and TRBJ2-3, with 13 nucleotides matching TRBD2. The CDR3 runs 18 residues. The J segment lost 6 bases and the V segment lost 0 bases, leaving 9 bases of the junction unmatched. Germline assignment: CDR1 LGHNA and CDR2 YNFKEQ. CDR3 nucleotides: TGTGCCAGCAGCCAAGACCCAAGGACTAGCGGGAGTAAGGATACGCAGTATTTT. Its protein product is CASSQDPRTSGSKDTQYF.

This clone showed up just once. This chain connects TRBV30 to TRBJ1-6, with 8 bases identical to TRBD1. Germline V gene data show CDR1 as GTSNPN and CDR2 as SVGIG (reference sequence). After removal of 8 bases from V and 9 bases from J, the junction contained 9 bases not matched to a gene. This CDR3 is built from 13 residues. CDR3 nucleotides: TGTGCCACCGCCCGGGACAGGACTTCACCCCTCCACTTT. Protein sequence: CATARDRTSPLHF.

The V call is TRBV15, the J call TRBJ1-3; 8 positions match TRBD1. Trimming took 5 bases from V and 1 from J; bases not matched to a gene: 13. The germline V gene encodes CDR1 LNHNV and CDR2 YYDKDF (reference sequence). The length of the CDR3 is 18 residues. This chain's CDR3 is CATSAEGARGLSGNTIYF. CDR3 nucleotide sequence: TGTGCCACCAGCGCCGAAGGGGCCAGGGGGCTTTCTGGAAACACCATATATTTT.

The CDR3 bases are TGTGCCAGCAGCTTGAGGAGAGAGACCCAGTACTTC. Amino acid sequence: CASSLRRETQYF. This sequence joins TRBV5-6 and TRBJ2-5; D is ambiguous. The V gene lost 1 base and the J gene lost 4 bases, with 5 bases spanning the gap. The V gene's germline CDR1 is SGHDT and CDR2 YYEEEE. The CDR3 has 12 amino acids.